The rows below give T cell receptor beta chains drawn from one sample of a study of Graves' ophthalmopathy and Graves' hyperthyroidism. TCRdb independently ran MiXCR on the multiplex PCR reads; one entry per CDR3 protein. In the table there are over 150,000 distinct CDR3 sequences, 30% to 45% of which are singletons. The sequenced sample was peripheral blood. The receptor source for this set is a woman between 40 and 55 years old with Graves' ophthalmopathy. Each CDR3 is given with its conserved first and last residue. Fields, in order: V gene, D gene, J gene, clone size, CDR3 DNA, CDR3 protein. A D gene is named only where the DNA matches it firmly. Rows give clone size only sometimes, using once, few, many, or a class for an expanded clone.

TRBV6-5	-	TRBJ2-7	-	TGTGCCAGCAGTTACTCCGAGGCCTCCTACGAGCAGTACTTC	CASSYSEASYEQYF
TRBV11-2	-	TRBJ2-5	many	TGTGCCAGCAGCTTATGGGTGAAGACCCAGTACTTC	CASSLWVKTQYF
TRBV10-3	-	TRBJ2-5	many	TGTGCCTCAAGCGTGGCAGAGGGAGAGACCCAGTACTTC	CASSVAEGETQYF
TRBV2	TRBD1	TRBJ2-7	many	TGTGCCAGCAGTACCCGACAGGGCTACGAGCAGTACTTC	CASSTRQGYEQYF
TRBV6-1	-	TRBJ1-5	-	TGTGCCAGCAGGGCCCGGGGGGATAATCAGCCCCAGCATTTT	CASRARGDNQPQHF
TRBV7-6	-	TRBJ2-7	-	TGTGCCAGCAGCGCGACGGGTAACGAGCAGTACTTC	CASSATGNEQYF
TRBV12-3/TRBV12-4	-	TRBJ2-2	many	TGTGCCAGCAGTTGGGGAACCGGGGAGCTGTTTTTT	CASSWGTGELFF
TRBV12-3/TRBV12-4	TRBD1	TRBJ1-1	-	TGTGCCAGCAGTCCCCGACAGGGCGCCGGAGAAACTGAAGCTTTCTTT	CASSPRQGAGETEAFF
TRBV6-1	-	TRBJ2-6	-	TGTGCCAGCAGGGGTCAGACAGGCTTATCTGGGGCCAACGTCCTGACTTTC	CASRGQTGLSGANVLTF
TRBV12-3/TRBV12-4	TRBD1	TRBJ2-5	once	TGTGCCAGCAGAGACAGGGGGCGTCTGAACTTC	CASRDRGRLNF
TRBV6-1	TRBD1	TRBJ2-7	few	TGTGCCAGCAGTCAGCACGGACAGGGGTCCTACGAGCAGTACTTC	CASSQHGQGSYEQYF
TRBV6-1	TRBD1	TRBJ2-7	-	TGTGCCAGCACATCCCTTGGACAGGGGTCCTACGAGCAGTACTTC	CASTSLGQGSYEQYF
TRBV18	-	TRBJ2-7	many	TGTGCCAGCTCAACTATAGGAGGGGGAGGCTACGAGCAGTACTTC	CASSTIGGGGYEQYF
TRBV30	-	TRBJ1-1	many	TGTGCCTGGAGTCTTTTAACGAACACTGAAGCTTTCTTT	CAWSLLTNTEAFF
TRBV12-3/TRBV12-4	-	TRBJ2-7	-	TGTGCCAGCAGCTCGCAGCGGGACGAGCAGTACTTC	CASSSQRDEQYF
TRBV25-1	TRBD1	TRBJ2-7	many	TGTGCCAGCAGTGCCCGGACAGGGCCAGGCGAGCAGTACTTC	CASSARTGPGEQYF
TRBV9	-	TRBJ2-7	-	TGTGCCAGCAGCGTGACAGACCTCCGCGAGCAGTACTTC	CASSVTDLREQYF
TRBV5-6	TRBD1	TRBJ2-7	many	TGTGCCAGCAGCTCGACGACAGGGAGCTACGAGCAGTACTTC	CASSSTTGSYEQYF
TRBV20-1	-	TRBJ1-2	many	TGCAGTGCTAGAGATCACTCCGGGACCGACAACTATGGCTACACCTTC	CSARDHSGTDNYGYTF
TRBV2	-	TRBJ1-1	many	TGTGCCAGCAGTCGGGCAGGGAACACTGAAGCTTTCTTT	CASSRAGNTEAFF
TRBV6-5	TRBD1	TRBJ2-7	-	TGTGCCAGCAGTTTCCTAGGGACAGGGGGGGAGGAGCAGTACTTC	CASSFLGTGGEEQYF
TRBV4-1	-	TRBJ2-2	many	TGCGCCAGCAGCCAAGTCCAGACCCAAGAGACCGGGGAGCTGTTTTTT	CASSQVQTQETGELFF
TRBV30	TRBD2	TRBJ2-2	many	TGTGCCTGGACCTCCCGGGGGGTGTATACCGGGGAGCTGTTTTTT	CAWTSRGVYTGELFF
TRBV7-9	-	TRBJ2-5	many	TGTGCCAGCAGCCCAGCAGGACGCTTCCAGGGGGGGACCCAGTACTTC	CASSPAGRFQGGTQYF
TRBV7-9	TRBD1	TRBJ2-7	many	TGTGCCAGCAGCCTGACTCGACAGGGGGCCTACGAGCAGTACTTC	CASSLTRQGAYEQYF
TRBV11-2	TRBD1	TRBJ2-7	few	TGTGCCAGCCAAAAGCCAGGGGGTACCTACGAGCAGTACTTC	CASQKPGGTYEQYF
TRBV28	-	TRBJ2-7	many	TGTGCCAGCAGTTTTCCCGGGACCTACGAGCAGTACTTC	CASSFPGTYEQYF
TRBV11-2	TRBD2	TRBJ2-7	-	TGTGCCAGCAGCCCCTCTGCCGGGCTAGCGGGGGGTTACGAGCAGTACTTC	CASSPSAGLAGGYEQYF
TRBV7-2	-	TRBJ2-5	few	TGTGCCAGCAGTTCATCGGGGATTAGGTTGACCCAGTACTTC	CASSSSGIRLTQYF
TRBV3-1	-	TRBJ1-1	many	TGTGCCAGCAGCCAAGATTGGGGCAATTGGGAAGCTTTCTTT	CASSQDWGNWEAFF
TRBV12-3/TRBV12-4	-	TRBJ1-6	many	TGTGCCAGCAGTTTTATGGGATCACCCCTCCACTTT	CASSFMGSPLHF
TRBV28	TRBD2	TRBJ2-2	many	TGTGCCAGCAACTCTCTAGCGGGAGGCAGCGGGGAGCTGTTTTTT	CASNSLAGGSGELFF
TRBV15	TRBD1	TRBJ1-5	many	TGTGCCACCAGCAGAGCGACAGGGGTGGCAAGCAATCAGCCCCAGCATTTT	CATSRATGVASNQPQHF
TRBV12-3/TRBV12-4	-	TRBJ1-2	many	TGTGCCAGCAGTTTACGGTGGGTGGACTCCCAAAGAGGCTACACCTTC	CASSLRWVDSQRGYTF
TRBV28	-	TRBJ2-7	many	TGTGCCAGCAAACACCCGGGATCATCTTCCTACGAGCAGTACTTC	CASKHPGSSSYEQYF
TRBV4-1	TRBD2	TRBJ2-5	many	TGCGCCAGCAGCCAGGGGGGACTAGCTAAAGCGGAGACCCAGTACTTC	CASSQGGLAKAETQYF
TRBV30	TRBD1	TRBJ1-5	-	TGTGCCTGGAGTGTACAGGGGGGGGCCCAGCATTTT	CAWSVQGGAQHF
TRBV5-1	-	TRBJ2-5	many	TGCGCCAGCAGCTTGGGGCCAGGGAAAGAGACCCAGTACTTC	CASSLGPGKETQYF
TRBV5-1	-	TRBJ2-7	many	TGCGCCAGCAGCTTGGACAGGGGAGGCTACGAGCAGTACTTC	CASSLDRGGYEQYF
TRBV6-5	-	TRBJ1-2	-	TGTGCCAGCAGGGTGCTCGCTAACTATGGCTACACCTTC	CASRVLANYGYTF